The clone carrying this TCR beta chain was counted a single time. The target antigen is unknown. Participating donors were healthy, HIV-negative adults free of recent acute infections or vaccinations. Data came from immunoSEQ multiplex PCR; TCRdb stores just in-frame clones and leaves some out. The sample contains approximately 700,000 clones, roughly 73% of which appear only once. The sample originates from a study of shared clonotypes between healthy human individuals. General observations from the study: Researchers sampled blood only, noting tissue repertoires likely differ. Among the subsets, naive ones generally showed larger estimated richness than memory ones. The expectation was that sequencing depth would affect clonotype sharing among donors.

The CDR3 has 16 amino acids. Trimming at V came to 0 bases and at J to 1 base, leaving 5 bases not matched to a gene. Per the germline V gene, CDR1 is SGHRS and CDR2 is YFSETQ. The receptor was isolated from a woman between 25 and 40 years old in good health. Material: memory CD4+ T cells sorted from blood. Subset defined: CD45RA-negative fraction. This chain links TRBV5-1 with TRBJ2-3; 7 bases line up with TRBD1. Written as DNA, the CDR3 is TGCGCCAGCAGCTTGGCCCTCACAGGGGGCACAGATACGCAGTATTTT. This encodes CASSLALTGGTDTQYF.